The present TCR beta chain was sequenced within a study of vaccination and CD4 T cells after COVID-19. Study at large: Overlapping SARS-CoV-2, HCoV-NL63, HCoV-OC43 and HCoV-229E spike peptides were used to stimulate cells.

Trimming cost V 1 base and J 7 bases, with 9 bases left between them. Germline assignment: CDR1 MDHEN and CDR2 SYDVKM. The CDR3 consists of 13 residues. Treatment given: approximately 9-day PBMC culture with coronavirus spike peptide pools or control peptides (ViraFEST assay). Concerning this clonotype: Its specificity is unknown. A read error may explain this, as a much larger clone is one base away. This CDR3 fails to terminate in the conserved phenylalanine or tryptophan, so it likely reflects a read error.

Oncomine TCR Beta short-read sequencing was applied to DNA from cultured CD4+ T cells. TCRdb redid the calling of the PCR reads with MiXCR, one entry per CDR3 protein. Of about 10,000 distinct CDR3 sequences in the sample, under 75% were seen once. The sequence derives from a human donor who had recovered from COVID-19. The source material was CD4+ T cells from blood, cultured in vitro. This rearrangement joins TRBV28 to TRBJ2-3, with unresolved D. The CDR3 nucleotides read TGTGCCAGCAGTTTATCGTTCTTAAATACGCAGTATCTT. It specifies CASSLSFLNTQYL.